The entry below gives a single T cell receptor (beta chain) sequence along with its context. Antigen unknown. Sequenced by immunoSEQ multiplex PCR; TCRdb stores in-frame clones only, minus some. This sample yields roughly 3,100 clones, of which approximately 67% are seen a single time; around 18% belongs to the top ten. These data belong to a study of immune cell composition in non-small cell lung cancer. Study-wide results and limits: Smoking pack-years did not significantly correlate with tumour TCR-beta clonality.

V lost 6 bases and J lost 4, with 9 bases in between. Germline loops: CDR1 MGHDK, CDR2 SYGVNS. There are 12 residues in the CDR3. Normal lung was taken at the farthest possible site, at least 3 cm from tumour. The material sequenced was non-adjacent lung tissue. This receptor was obtained from a human donor with non-small cell lung cancer. The V and J genes are TRBV25-1 and TRBJ1-2; tentatively, D is TRBD1 (6 bases). Written as DNA, the CDR3 is TGTGCCAGCAGGGACAGAAGCTATGGCTACACCTTC. Translating gives CASRDRSYGYTF.